The 4 T cell receptor beta chains below were found in one sample sequenced in a study of blood T cell repertoires in COVID-19 (dated by TCRdb to between 2020 and 2021). Libraries were made using the immunoSEQ multiplex PCR assay. TCRdb retrieved this table from immuneACCESS and kept in-frame rearrangements only. Not all clones are present; in checked studies, unresolved V genes account for under half, and no reason is known for the remainder. This sample has 150,000 to 200,000 clones in its table, and around 93% of those were observed once. The top ten clonotypes cover roughly 4.4% of the sample. The sample taken for sequencing was peripheral blood. These receptors were obtained from a woman between 50 and 59 years old with acute or convalescent COVID-19.

This sequence joins TRBV10-3 and TRBJ2-7; TRBD1 agrees at 8 bases. Germline CDR1 reads ENHRY; CDR2 reads SYGVKD. With 4 bases clipped from V and 0 bases from J, the junction kept 5 bases outside the gene matches. This CDR3 spans 15 amino acids. CDR3 in amino acids: CAISGQGFLSYEQYF. In DNA, the CDR3 is TGTGCCATCAGTGGACAGGGGTTTCTCTCCTACGAGCAGTACTTC.

This clone was seen only once. CDR3 DNA: TGTGCCAGCAGCCTTGACAGGGGGGAAGGAAACACCATATATTTT. Translation: CASSLDRGEGNTIYF. The V and J genes are TRBV6-5 and TRBJ1-3, with 9 bases that match TRBD1. The CDR3 has 15 amino acids. Losses at the gene ends were 6 bases for V and 4 bases for J; bases not matched to a gene: 7. Per germline, CDR1 MNHEY and CDR2 SVGAGI.

A single count supports this clone. In DNA form, the CDR3 reads TGTGCCAGCTCACCTTTTACGACAGATGGCTACACCTTC. It yields the protein CASSPFTTDGYTF. The chain recombines TRBV18 with TRBJ1-2, with D perhaps matching TRBD1 (5 bases). The CDR3 runs to 13 residues. Per germline, CDR1 KGHSH and CDR2 LQKENI. Trimming pared 3 bases from V and 6 bases from J, leaving 11 bases between. The full variable domain, with the rest looked up from reference TRBV18 and TRBJ1-2, is NAGVMQNPRHLVRRRGQEARLRCSPMKGHSHVYWYRQLPEEGLKFMVYLQKENIIDESGMPKERFSAEFPKEGPSILRIQQVVRGDSAAYFCASSPFTTDGYTFGSGTRLTVV.

The count of this clone is one. J is TRBJ1-2 and V is TRBV7-2; TRBD1 might be the D (5 bases). Germline CDR1 and CDR2: SGHTA and FQGNSA. Trimming shortened V by 3 bases and J by 4 bases, and 18 bases separated the two germline ends. The CDR3 length is 16 residues. CDR3 DNA sequence: TGTGCCAGCAGCTTGTTGGGGTGGGGCACGGTCTATGGCTACACCTTC. It encodes CASSLLGWGTVYGYTF.